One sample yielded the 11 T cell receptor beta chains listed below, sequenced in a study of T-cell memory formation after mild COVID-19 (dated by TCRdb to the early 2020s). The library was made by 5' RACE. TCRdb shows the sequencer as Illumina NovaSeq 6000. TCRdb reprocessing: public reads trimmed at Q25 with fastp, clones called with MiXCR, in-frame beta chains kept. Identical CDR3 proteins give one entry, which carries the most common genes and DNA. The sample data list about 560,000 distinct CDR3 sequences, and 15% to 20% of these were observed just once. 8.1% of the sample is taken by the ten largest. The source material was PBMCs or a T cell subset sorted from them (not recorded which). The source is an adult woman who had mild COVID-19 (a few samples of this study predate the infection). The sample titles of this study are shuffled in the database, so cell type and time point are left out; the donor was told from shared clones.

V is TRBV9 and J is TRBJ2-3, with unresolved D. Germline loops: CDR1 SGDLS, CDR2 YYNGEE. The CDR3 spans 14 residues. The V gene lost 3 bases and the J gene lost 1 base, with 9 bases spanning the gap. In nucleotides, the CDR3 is TGTGCCAGCAGCGCCCCTAGGGGCACAGATACGCAGTATTTT. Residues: CASSAPRGTDTQYF.

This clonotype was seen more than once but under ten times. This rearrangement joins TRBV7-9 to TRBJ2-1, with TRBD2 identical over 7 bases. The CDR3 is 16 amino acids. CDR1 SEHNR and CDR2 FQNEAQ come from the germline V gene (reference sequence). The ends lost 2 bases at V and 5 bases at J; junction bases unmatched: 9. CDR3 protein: CASSLRSGGSHNEQFF. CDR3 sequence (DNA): TGTGCCAGCAGCTTAAGATCGGGAGGTTCCCACAATGAGCAGTTCTTC.

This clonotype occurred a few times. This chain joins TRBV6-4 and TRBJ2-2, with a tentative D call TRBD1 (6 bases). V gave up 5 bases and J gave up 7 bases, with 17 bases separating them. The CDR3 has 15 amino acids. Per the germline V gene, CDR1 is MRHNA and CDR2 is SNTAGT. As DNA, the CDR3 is TGTGCCAGCAGTCCCGAACAGGGATCCGGCGGGGAGCTGTTTTTT. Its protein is CASSPEQGSGGELFF.

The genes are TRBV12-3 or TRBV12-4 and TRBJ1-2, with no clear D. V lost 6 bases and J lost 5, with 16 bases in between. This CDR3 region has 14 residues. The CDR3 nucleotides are TGTGCCAGCAGCCCCGGGTCGGATGTATATGGCTACACCTTC. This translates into CASSPGSDVYGYTF.

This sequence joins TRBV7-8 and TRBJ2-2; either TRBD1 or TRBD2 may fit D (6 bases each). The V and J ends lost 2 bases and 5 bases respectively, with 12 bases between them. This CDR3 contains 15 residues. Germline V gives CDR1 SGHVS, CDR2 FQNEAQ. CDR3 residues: CASSLRGVGTGELFF. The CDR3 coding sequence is TGTGCCAGCAGCTTAAGGGGGGTTGGGACCGGGGAGCTGTTTTTT.

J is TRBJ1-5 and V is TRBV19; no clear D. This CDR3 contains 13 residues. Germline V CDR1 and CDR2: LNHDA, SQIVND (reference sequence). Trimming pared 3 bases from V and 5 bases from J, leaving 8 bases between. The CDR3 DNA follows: TGTGCCAGTAGTATGGTCGGGGATCAGCCCCAGCATTTT. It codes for CASSMVGDQPQHF. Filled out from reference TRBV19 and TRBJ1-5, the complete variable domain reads DGGITQSPKYLFRKEGQNVTLSCEQNLNHDAMYWYRQDPGQGLRLIYYSQIVNDFQKGDIAEGYSVSREKKESFPLTVTSAQKNPTAFYLCASSMVGDQPQHFGDGTRLSIL.

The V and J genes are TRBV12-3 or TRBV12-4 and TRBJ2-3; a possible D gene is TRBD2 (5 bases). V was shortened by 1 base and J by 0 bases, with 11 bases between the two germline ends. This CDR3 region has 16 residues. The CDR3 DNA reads TGTGCCAGCAGTTTAGGTCGGCGGGCTAGCACAGATACGCAGTATTTT. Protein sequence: CASSLGRRASTDTQYF.

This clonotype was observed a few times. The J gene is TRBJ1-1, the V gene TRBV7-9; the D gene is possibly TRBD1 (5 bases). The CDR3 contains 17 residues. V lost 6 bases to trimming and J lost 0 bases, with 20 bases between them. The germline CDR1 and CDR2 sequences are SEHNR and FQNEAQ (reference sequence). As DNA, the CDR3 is TGTGCCAGCAGTCTTACCGGGACTTCTATAATGAACACTGAAGCTTTCTTT. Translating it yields CASSLTGTSIMNTEAFF. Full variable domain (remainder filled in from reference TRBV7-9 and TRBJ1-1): DTGVSQNPRHKITKRGQNVTFRCDPISEHNRLYWYRQTLGQGPEFLTYFQNEAQLEKSRLLSDRFSAERPKGSFSTLEIQRTEQGDSAMYLCASSLTGTSIMNTEAFFGQGTRLTVV.

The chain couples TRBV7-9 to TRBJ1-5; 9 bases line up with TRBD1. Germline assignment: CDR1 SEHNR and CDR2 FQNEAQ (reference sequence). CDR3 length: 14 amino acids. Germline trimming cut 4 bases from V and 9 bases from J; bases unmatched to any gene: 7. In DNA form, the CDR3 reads TGTGCCAGCAGCTCCGCGACAGGGGGGACGCCCCAGCATTTT. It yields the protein CASSSATGGTPQHF.

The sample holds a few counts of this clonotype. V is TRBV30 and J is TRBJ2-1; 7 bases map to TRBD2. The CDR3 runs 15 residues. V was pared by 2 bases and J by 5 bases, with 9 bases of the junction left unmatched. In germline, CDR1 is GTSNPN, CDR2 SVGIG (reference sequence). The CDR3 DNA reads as TGTGCCTGGAGTCAGCTAGCGGTACCTAACAATGAGCAGTTCTTC. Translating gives CAWSQLAVPNNEQFF.

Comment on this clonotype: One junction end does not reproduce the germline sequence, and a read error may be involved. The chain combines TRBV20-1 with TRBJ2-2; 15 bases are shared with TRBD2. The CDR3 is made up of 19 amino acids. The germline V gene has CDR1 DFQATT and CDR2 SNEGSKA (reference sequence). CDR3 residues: CGASGTSGGTTANTGELFF. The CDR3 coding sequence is TGCGGTGCTTCCGGGACTAGCGGGGGGACAACCGCGAACACCGGGGAGCTGTTTTTT.